Listed below are T cell receptor beta chains from one sample, sequenced in a study of blood T cells in healthy people across ages. TCRdb reanalysed the 5' RACE reads using MiXCR and keeps one entry per CDR3 protein. The table lists fewer than 1,000,000 distinct CDR3 sequences, around 45% of them singletons. The sample taken for sequencing was blood. The receptor set was obtained from an older man in good health. CDR3s include the opening cysteine and the closing phenylalanine or tryptophan. Fields, in order: V gene, clone size, J gene, D gene, CDR3 protein, CDR3 DNA. A D gene is named only where the DNA matches it firmly. Expanded clones get a size class; other rows say once, few or many, or leave the size out.

>TRBV13|few|TRBJ2-6|-
CASRERGSGANVLTF
TGTGCCAGCAGGGAGAGGGGATCTGGGGCCAACGTCCTGACTTTC
>TRBV3-1|few|TRBJ2-7|TRBD1
CASSNRDRAPYEQYF
TGTGCCAGCAGCAACCGGGACAGGGCCCCCTACGAGCAGTACTTC
>TRBV7-8|-|TRBJ1-5|TRBD1
CASSFGDRGSNQPQHF
TGCGCCAGCAGCTTTGGTGACAGGGGTAGCAATCAGCCCCAGCATTTT
>TRBV29-1|-|TRBJ2-5|TRBD1
CSVGQGGTQYF
TGCAGCGTGGGACAGGGGGGGACCCAGTACTTC
>TRBV5-1|-|TRBJ2-5|-
CASSLEGRRWETQYF
TGCGCCAGCAGCTTGGAAGGCAGGCGGTGGGAGACCCAGTACTTC
>TRBV7-2|few|TRBJ2-7|-
CASSLDIGPYEQYF
TGTGCCAGCAGCTTAGACATTGGCCCCTACGAGCAGTACTTC
>TRBV7-2|-|TRBJ2-3|-
CASSLPNRQESTETQYF
TGTGCCAGCAGCTTACCCAACCGACAGGAAAGCACAGAGACGCAGTATTTT
>TRBV9|-|TRBJ2-7|-
CTSSGYAGEQYF
TGTACCAGCAGCGGATACGCCGGCGAGCAGTACTTC
>TRBV7-2|-|TRBJ2-2|-
CASSPPDHTGELFF
TGTGCCAGCAGCCCCCCGGACCACACCGGGGAGCTGTTTTTT
>TRBV7-2|few|TRBJ2-3|-
CASSLMTVTSTDTQYF
TGTGCCAGCAGCTTAATGACTGTGACTAGCACAGATACGCAGTATTTT
>TRBV9|-|TRBJ2-2|-
CASSWSGELFF
TGTGCCAGCAGCTGGAGCGGGGAGCTGTTTTTT
>TRBV6-2/TRBV6-3|-|TRBJ1-5|-
CASRESGGNQPQHF
TGTGCCAGCAGGGAAAGTGGGGGCAATCAGCCCCAGCATTTT
>TRBV7-9|-|TRBJ2-4|-
CASSQVNVLAKNIQYF
TGTGCCAGCAGCCAGGTGAACGTCCTAGCCAAAAACATTCAGTACTTC
>TRBV19|-|TRBJ2-7|-
CFGGQKSSYEQYF
TGTTTCGGCGGACAGAAAAGCTCCTACGAGCAGTACTTC
>TRBV7-2|-|TRBJ1-5|-
CASSPARDNQPQHF
TGTGCCAGCAGCCCGGCGAGGGACAATCAGCCCCAGCATTTT
>TRBV6-5|-|TRBJ2-7|TRBD2
CASSPSGISSYEQYF
TGTGCCAGCAGCCCCAGCGGGATAAGTTCCTACGAGCAGTACTTC
>TRBV20-1|-|TRBJ2-3|-
CSAKQGLGVTDTQYF
TGCAGTGCCAAACAAGGACTTGGAGTCACAGATACGCAGTATTTT
>TRBV10-3|-|TRBJ2-2|TRBD2
CAISVGTSGYNTGELFF
TGTGCCATCAGTGTTGGGACTAGCGGTTATAACACCGGGGAGCTGTTTTTT
>TRBV27|-|TRBJ1-5|-
CASSLSPVGQPNQPQHF
TGTGCCAGCAGTTTATCGCCCGTCGGGCAGCCTAATCAGCCCCAGCATTTT
>TRBV20-1|few|TRBJ2-7|-
CSARDARGLSYEQYF
TGCAGTGCTAGAGACGCAAGGGGACTCTCCTACGAGCAGTACTTC
>TRBV7-3|-|TRBJ2-7|TRBD2
CASSLLGGRSSYNEQYF
TGTGCCAGCAGCTTATTAGGCGGGAGGAGCTCCTACAATGAGCAGTACTTC
>TRBV27|-|TRBJ1-2|-
CASSERGTFYGYTF
TGTGCCAGCAGTGAACGGGGTACCTTTTATGGCTACACCTTC
>TRBV7-8|-|TRBJ2-1|-
CASSLGEGGGHNEQFF
TGTGCCAGCAGCTTAGGTGAGGGAGGAGGTCACAATGAGCAGTTCTTC
>TRBV28|-|TRBJ2-5|TRBD1
CASSYPTTGAQETQYF
TGTGCCAGCAGCTACCCTACGACAGGGGCGCAAGAGACCCAGTACTTC
>TRBV7-2|-|TRBJ2-7|-
CASSLTAGDKRTQYF
TGTGCCAGCAGCCTGACAGCGGGTGATAAGAGAACCCAGTACTTC
>TRBV20-1|once|TRBJ2-3|TRBD2
CSAQPGTSGPYF
TGCAGTGCTCAACCAGGGACTAGCGGACCGTATTTT
>TRBV4-2|few|TRBJ2-4|-
CASSRARDLDIQYF
TGTGCCAGCAGCCGTGCCCGGGACTTGGACATTCAGTACTTC
>TRBV12-3/TRBV12-4|many|TRBJ2-7|-
CASSLNRESTGQYF
TGTGCCAGCAGTTTAAACAGAGAGTCAACCGGGCAGTACTTC
>TRBV28|few|TRBJ2-7|TRBD1
CASSFRIGTATSGEQYF
TGTGCCAGCAGTTTCCGTATCGGGACAGCGACCTCGGGGGAGCAGTACTTC
>TRBV12-3/TRBV12-4|-|TRBJ1-2|TRBD1
CASTAGQGRGYGCTF
TGTGCCAGCACTGCAGGACAGGGACGCGGTTATGGCTGCACCTTC
>TRBV7-6|few|TRBJ2-5|TRBD2
CASSLVGSGSRETQYF
TGTGCCAGCAGCTTAGTTGGTAGCGGGAGTCGCGAGACCCAGTACTTC
>TRBV3-1|many|TRBJ2-7|-
CASSRGQGGDEQYF
TGTGCCAGCAGCCGCGGACAGGGAGGGGACGAGCAGTACTTC
>TRBV27|-|TRBJ1-5|TRBD1
CASSSLAGTGVVQPQHF
TGTGCCAGCAGTTCCCTAGCCGGGACAGGGGTTGTTCAGCCCCAGCATTTT
>TRBV29-1|few|TRBJ2-1|-
CSVEDRRGGPYNEQFF
TGCAGCGTTGAAGATCGGCGGGGTGGGCCCTACAATGAGCAGTTCTTC
>TRBV20-1|-|TRBJ1-2|-
CGAREGRGRLGYTF
TGCGGTGCTAGAGAGGGCAGGGGACGGCTTGGCTACACCTTC
>TRBV7-2|many|TRBJ2-3|-
CASSLSQSTDTQYF
TGTGCCAGCAGCTTATCACAGAGCACAGATACGCAGTATTTT
>TRBV29-1|-|TRBJ2-1|TRBD2
CSVEDGSGGKDEQFF
TGCAGCGTTGAAGATGGCAGCGGGGGGAAGGATGAGCAGTTCTTC
>TRBV29-1|-|TRBJ2-3|TRBD1
CSVGGQGPSTDMQYF
TGCAGCGTAGGTGGACAGGGACCTAGCACAGATATGCAGTATTTT
>TRBV12-5|-|TRBJ2-2|TRBD1
CASARGQGGDTGELFF
TGTGCTAGTGCCCGGGGACAGGGGGGCGACACCGGGGAGCTGTTTTTT
>TRBV12-3/TRBV12-4|-|TRBJ2-3|TRBD2
CANSFPPEGLLADTQYF
TGTGCCAACAGTTTTCCCCCCGAGGGACTACTGGCAGATACGCAGTATTTT
>TRBV3-1|-|TRBJ1-5|TRBD1
CASSHSGETGKPQHF
TGTGCCAGCAGCCATTCGGGGGAGACAGGGAAGCCCCAGCATTTT
>TRBV20-1|-|TRBJ2-5|-
CSARHTLQETQYF
TGCAGTGCGAGACACACGCTGCAAGAGACCCAGTACTTC
>TRBV7-9|many|TRBJ2-7|TRBD2
CASERDSDEQYF
TGTGCCAGCGAGCGGGATAGCGACGAGCAGTACTTC
>TRBV7-2|few|TRBJ1-2|TRBD1
CASSLEPGGINGYTF
TGTGCCAGCAGCTTAGAGCCAGGGGGGATTAATGGCTACACCTTC
>TRBV20-1|few|TRBJ2-5|-
CSARARTGWETQYF
TGCAGTGCTAGAGCACGGACCGGATGGGAGACCCAGTACTTC
>TRBV7-7|-|TRBJ2-5|TRBD1
CASSLGTDNEQYF
TGTGCCAGCAGCTTGGGGACAGACAATGAGCAGTACTTC
>TRBV20-1|-|TRBJ2-7|-
CSARGGAHYEQYF
TGCAGTGCCCGAGGGGGGGCGCATTACGAGCAGTACTTC
>TRBV7-3|-|TRBJ2-3|-
CASSSSGGLADTQYF
TGTGCCAGCAGCTCTTCGGGGGGCCTCGCAGATACGCAGTATTTT
>TRBV7-2|many|TRBJ2-3|TRBD2
CASSLWTSGRGRTDTQYF
TGTGCCAGCAGCTTATGGACTAGCGGGAGGGGGCGCACAGATACGCAGTATTTT
>TRBV10-3|many|TRBJ2-3|TRBD2
CAISGFAGASTDTQYF
TGTGCCATCAGTGGTTTTGCGGGAGCTTCAACAGATACGCAGTATTTT
>TRBV7-9|-|TRBJ2-1|-
CASSLVAGGTNEQFF
TGTGCCAGCAGCTTAGTTGCTGGAGGAACCAATGAGCAGTTCTTC
>TRBV7-9|-|TRBJ2-5|TRBD2
CASRNGLAGGWYQETQYF
TGTGCCAGCAGAAACGGACTAGCGGGGGGCTGGTACCAAGAGACCCAGTACTTC
>TRBV5-1|-|TRBJ2-5|-
CASSWDGGMGEQYF
TGCGCCAGCAGCTGGGACGGGGGCATGGGGGAGCAGTACTTC
>TRBV20-1|-|TRBJ2-6|TRBD2
CSAPGGGANVLTF
TGCAGTGCCCCGGGAGGTGGGGCCAACGTCCTGACTTTC
>TRBV7-2|-|TRBJ2-3|-
CASREGGGSSDTQYF
TGTGCCAGCAGAGAGGGGGGCGGGAGTTCAGATACGCAGTATTTT
>TRBV20-1|-|TRBJ1-5|-
CSAPPDGRVGQPQHF
TGCAGTGCGCCGCCAGATGGGAGGGTAGGTCAGCCCCAGCATTTT
>TRBV20-1|-|TRBJ2-3|TRBD1
CSARDRTTDTQYF
TGCAGTGCTAGGGACAGGACGACAGATACGCAGTATTTT
>TRBV6-1|-|TRBJ1-4|TRBD1
CASTQGALNEKLFF
TGTGCCAGCACCCAGGGGGCGTTGAATGAAAAACTGTTTTTT